The rows below give T cell receptor beta chains drawn from one sample of a study of T cells in Graves' hyperthyroidism and ophthalmopathy. TCRdb passed the multiplex PCR reads through MiXCR, listing each CDR3 protein once. The sample carries approximately 510,000 distinct CDR3 sequences, roughly 20% recorded once. The sequenced sample was blood. These receptors came from a young man with Graves' hyperthyroidism. CDR3s include the opening cysteine and the closing phenylalanine or tryptophan. The D gene is left open where the match is weak. Clone size appears in some rows only: once, few, many, or a class for an expanded clone.

v_gene	abundance	j_gene	d_gene	CDR3nt	CDR3aa
TRBV28	many	TRBJ2-7	NA	TGTGCCAGCAGTCATTCGAGGGGGCGGGAGTCCTACGAGCAGTACTTC	CASSHSRGRESYEQYF
TRBV10-3	NA	TRBJ2-5	TRBD2	TGTGCCATCAGTGAACTAGCGGGGGAGACCCAGTACTTC	CAISELAGETQYF
TRBV20-1	NA	TRBJ1-1	NA	TGCAGTGCTACACTCTCAGGGCTCCTGGGCACTGAAGCTTTCTTT	CSATLSGLLGTEAFF
TRBV28	few	TRBJ1-6	NA	TGTGCCAGCAGTTTCTCGAGGGGCTATAATTCACCCCTCCACTTT	CASSFSRGYNSPLHF
TRBV29-1	many	TRBJ2-4	NA	TGCAGCGTTGTTCCAGGGGCGTCAGACATTCAGTACTTC	CSVVPGASDIQYF
TRBV11-2	few	TRBJ2-2	NA	TGTGCCAGCAGTTCAGGGTTCGAGGAGCTGTTTTTT	CASSSGFEELFF
TRBV2	NA	TRBJ1-1	NA	TGTGCCAGCGTAGGACTGGAAGCTTTCTTT	CASVGLEAFF
TRBV30	few	TRBJ1-2	TRBD1	TGTGCCTGCCCCTCGCCGGGACAGAAGAGTGGCTACACCTTC	CACPSPGQKSGYTF
TRBV20-1	NA	TRBJ2-5	NA	TGCAGTGCTAGGGATAGCGGAGGGAGGGAGACCCAGTACTTC	CSARDSGGRETQYF
TRBV6-5	many	TRBJ1-2	NA	TGTGCCAGCAGTACCCCCCTCCGGTATGGCTACACCTTC	CASSTPLRYGYTF
TRBV28	many	TRBJ1-1	TRBD1	TGTGCCAGCAGTTTTTCAGACAGGGCGAACGCTGAAGCTTTCTTT	CASSFSDRANAEAFF
TRBV6-5	few	TRBJ2-7	TRBD1	TGTGCCAGCAGTTACGTGAGGACAGGGGCTTCCTACGAGCAGTACTTC	CASSYVRTGASYEQYF
TRBV15	NA	TRBJ1-1	NA	TGTGCCACCAGCAGGCACCGGGACGGTCGGACTGAAGCTTTCTTT	CATSRHRDGRTEAFF
TRBV12-3/TRBV12-4	NA	TRBJ2-7	TRBD2	TGTGCCAGCAGCCGACCCGGGCTAGCGGGGCACGAGCAGTACTTC	CASSRPGLAGHEQYF
TRBV10-1	NA	TRBJ2-2	TRBD2	TGCGCCAGCAATCCCACTAGCGGAATCACCGGGGAGCTGTTTTTT	CASNPTSGITGELFF
TRBV28	few	TRBJ1-2	NA	TGTGCCAGCAGTCCGGACAGCCGATCTTATGGCTACACCTTC	CASSPDSRSYGYTF
TRBV5-6	NA	TRBJ1-1	NA	TGTGCCAGCAGCCATCAGGGTATGGGTACTGAAGCTTTCTTT	CASSHQGMGTEAFF
TRBV6-5	many	TRBJ1-5	NA	TGTGCCAGCAGTCCGGACAGCCCTTATCAGCCCCAGCATTTT	CASSPDSPYQPQHF
TRBV9	NA	TRBJ2-7	NA	TGTGCCAGCAGCGTAGGTGGGGTTCCGGACGAGCAGTACTTC	CASSVGGVPDEQYF
TRBV7-6	many	TRBJ1-1	TRBD1	TGTGCCAGCAGGGGACAGTCTGAAGCTTTCTTT	CASRGQSEAFF
TRBV4-2	many	TRBJ2-5	TRBD2	TGTGCCAGCAGCCAAGATCCGACGGGGGGGCAAGAGACCCAGTACTTC	CASSQDPTGGQETQYF
TRBV12-3/TRBV12-4	NA	TRBJ2-5	NA	TGTGCCAGTAGGAGGGCGGGCAGGAAAGAGACCCAGTACTTC	CASRRAGRKETQYF
TRBV12-3/TRBV12-4	NA	TRBJ2-5	NA	TGTGCCAGCAGTTTCTTGTTTACCGACCAAGAGACCCAGTACTTC	CASSFLFTDQETQYF
TRBV24-1	many	TRBJ2-2	NA	TGTGCCACCAGTGATTTCGAAGGTTGTTTCGCCGGGGAGCTGTTTTTT	CATSDFEGCFAGELFF
TRBV14	many	TRBJ1-1	NA	TGTGCCAGCAGCCAAGTAGCCGCTCGTGAAGCTTTCTTT	CASSQVAAREAFF
TRBV5-1	NA	TRBJ2-5	TRBD2	TGCGCCAGCAGCCGAGCGGGAGTCCAAGAGACCCAGTACTTC	CASSRAGVQETQYF
TRBV11-2	many	TRBJ1-1	NA	TGTGCCAGCAGCTCATTGACGGTTGAAGCTTTCTTT	CASSSLTVEAFF
TRBV5-1	many	TRBJ2-7	NA	TGCGCCAGCAGCTTGGATAGGAACACCTACGAGCAGTACTTC	CASSLDRNTYEQYF
TRBV30	many	TRBJ1-3	NA	TGTGCCTGGAGTGTTACTGGAAACACCATATATTTT	CAWSVTGNTIYF
TRBV20-1	many	TRBJ1-5	NA	TGCAGTGCTACCCGGGGAAATAGCAATCGGCCCCAGCATTTT	CSATRGNSNRPQHF
TRBV12-3/TRBV12-4	many	TRBJ1-5	TRBD1	TGTGCCAGCAGTTCAGGGGGGGGGGAGCCCCAGCATTTT	CASSSGGGEPQHF
TRBV27	NA	TRBJ1-2	TRBD1	TGTGCCAGCACCTCGACAGGGGAGGAGAATGGCTACACCTTC	CASTSTGEENGYTF
TRBV12-3/TRBV12-4	few	TRBJ2-7	TRBD2	TGTGCCAGCAGATTAGCGGGATACAACGAGCAGTACTTC	CASRLAGYNEQYF
TRBV2	many	TRBJ2-7	NA	TGTGCCAGCAGTGAAGCATTCGTAGGGGCGGGCGAGCAGTACTTC	CASSEAFVGAGEQYF
TRBV2	many	TRBJ2-7	NA	TGTGCCAGCAGTCAGGGGACCTACGAGCAGTACTTC	CASSQGTYEQYF
TRBV19	many	TRBJ2-7	NA	TGTGCCAGTAGTTTCCTCTCCAGTGGGACCGAGCAGTACTTC	CASSFLSSGTEQYF
TRBV12-3/TRBV12-4	many	TRBJ1-1	TRBD1	TGTGCCAGCAGCCGTGGGACAGGGGGGGGGATGAACACTGAAGCTTTCTTT	CASSRGTGGGMNTEAFF
TRBV6-5	many	TRBJ1-5	NA	TGTGCCAGCAGTTACTTACAGGGAGGTCAGCCCCAGCATTTT	CASSYLQGGQPQHF
TRBV5-1	many	TRBJ1-3	TRBD1	TGCGCCAGCAGCACAGGGACAGCCCGGAACACCATATATTTT	CASSTGTARNTIYF
TRBV9	many	TRBJ1-1	NA	TGTGCCAGCAGCGCGGGCCTGGCTGAAGCTTTCTTT	CASSAGLAEAFF
TRBV28	many	TRBJ1-1	NA	TGTGCCAGCAGTACCGGGACGCGCATGAACACTGAAGCTTTCTTT	CASSTGTRMNTEAFF
TRBV27	NA	TRBJ2-2	NA	TGTGCCAGCAGTTTATGGGACGTAGTCCCCGGGGAGCTGTTTTTT	CASSLWDVVPGELFF